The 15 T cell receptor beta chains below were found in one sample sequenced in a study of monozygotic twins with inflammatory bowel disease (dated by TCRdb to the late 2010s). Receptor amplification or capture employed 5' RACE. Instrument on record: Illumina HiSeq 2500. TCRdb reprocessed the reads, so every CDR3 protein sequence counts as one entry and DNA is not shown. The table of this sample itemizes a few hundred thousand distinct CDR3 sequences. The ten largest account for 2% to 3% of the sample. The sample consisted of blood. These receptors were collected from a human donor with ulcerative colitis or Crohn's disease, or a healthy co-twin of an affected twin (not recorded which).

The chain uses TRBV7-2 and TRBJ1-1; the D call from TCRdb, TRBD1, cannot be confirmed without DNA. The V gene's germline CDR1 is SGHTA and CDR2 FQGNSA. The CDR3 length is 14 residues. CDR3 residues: CASSFDRGVTEAFF.

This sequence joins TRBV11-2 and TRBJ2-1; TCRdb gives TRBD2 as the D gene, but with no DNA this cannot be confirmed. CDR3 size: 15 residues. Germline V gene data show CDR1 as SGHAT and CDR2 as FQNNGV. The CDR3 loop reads CASSLERVRGNEQFF. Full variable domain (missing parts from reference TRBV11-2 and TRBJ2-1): EAGVAQSPRYKIIEKRQSVAFWCNPISGHATLYWYQQILGQGPKLLIQFQNNGVVDDSQLPKDRFSAERLKGVDSTLKIQPAKLEDSAVYLCASSLERVRGNEQFFGPGTRLTVL.

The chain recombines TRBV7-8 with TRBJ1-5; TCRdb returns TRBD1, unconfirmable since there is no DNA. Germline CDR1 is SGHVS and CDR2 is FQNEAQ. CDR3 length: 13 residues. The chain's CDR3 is CASSLGMQGFQHF.

The CDR3 protein is CASSYTTDYGYTF. This chain joins TRBV6-5 and TRBJ1-2. Germline V CDR1 and CDR2: MNHEY, SVGAGI. CDR3 size: 13 residues.

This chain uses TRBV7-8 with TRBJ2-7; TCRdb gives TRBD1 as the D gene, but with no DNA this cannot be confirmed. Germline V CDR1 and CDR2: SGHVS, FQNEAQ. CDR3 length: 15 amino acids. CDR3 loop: CASSLRAGTAYEQYF.

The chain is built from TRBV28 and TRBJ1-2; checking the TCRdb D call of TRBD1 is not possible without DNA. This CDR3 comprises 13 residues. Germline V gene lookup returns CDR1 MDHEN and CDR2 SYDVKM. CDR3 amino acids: CASRSGGAQGYTF.

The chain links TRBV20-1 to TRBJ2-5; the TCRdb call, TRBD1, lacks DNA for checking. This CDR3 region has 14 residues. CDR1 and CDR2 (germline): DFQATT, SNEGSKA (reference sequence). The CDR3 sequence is CSARRDRDQETQYF.

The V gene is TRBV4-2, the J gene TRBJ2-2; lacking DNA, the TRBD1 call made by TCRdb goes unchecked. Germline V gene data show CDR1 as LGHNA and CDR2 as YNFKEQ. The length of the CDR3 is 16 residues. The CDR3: CASSQARTGLVGELFF.

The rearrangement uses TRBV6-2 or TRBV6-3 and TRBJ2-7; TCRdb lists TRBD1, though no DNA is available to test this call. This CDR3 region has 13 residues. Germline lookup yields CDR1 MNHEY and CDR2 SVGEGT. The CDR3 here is CASTRGGIDEQYF.

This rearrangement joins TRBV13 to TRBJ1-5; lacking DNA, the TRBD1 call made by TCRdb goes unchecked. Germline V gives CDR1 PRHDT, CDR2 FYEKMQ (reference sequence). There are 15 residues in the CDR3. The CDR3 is CASSQTGTPNQPQHF.

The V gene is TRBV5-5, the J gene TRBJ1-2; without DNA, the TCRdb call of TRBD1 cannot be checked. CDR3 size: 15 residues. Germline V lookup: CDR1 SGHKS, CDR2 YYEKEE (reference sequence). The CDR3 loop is CASRADRGPNYGYTF. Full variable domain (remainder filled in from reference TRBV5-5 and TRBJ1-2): DAGVTQSPTHLIKTRGQQVTLRCSPISGHKSVSWYQQVLGQGPQFIFQYYEKEERGRGNFPDRFSARQFPNYSSELNVNALLLGDSALYLCASRADRGPNYGYTFGSGTRLTVV.

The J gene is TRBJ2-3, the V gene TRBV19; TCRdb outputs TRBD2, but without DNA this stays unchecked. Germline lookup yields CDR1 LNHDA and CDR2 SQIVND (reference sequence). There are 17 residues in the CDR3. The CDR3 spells CASSSSGSFSSTDTQYF.

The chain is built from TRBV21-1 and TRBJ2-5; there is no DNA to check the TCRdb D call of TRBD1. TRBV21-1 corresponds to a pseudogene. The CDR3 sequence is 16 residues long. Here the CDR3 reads CASSPGGQGHQETQYF.

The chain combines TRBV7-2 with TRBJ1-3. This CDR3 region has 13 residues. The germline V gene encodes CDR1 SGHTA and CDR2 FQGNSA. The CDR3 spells CASSLGFGNTIYF.

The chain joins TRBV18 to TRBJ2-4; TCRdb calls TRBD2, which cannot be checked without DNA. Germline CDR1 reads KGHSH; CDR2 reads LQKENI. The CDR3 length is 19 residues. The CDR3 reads CASSPTLSGGGPAKNIQYF.